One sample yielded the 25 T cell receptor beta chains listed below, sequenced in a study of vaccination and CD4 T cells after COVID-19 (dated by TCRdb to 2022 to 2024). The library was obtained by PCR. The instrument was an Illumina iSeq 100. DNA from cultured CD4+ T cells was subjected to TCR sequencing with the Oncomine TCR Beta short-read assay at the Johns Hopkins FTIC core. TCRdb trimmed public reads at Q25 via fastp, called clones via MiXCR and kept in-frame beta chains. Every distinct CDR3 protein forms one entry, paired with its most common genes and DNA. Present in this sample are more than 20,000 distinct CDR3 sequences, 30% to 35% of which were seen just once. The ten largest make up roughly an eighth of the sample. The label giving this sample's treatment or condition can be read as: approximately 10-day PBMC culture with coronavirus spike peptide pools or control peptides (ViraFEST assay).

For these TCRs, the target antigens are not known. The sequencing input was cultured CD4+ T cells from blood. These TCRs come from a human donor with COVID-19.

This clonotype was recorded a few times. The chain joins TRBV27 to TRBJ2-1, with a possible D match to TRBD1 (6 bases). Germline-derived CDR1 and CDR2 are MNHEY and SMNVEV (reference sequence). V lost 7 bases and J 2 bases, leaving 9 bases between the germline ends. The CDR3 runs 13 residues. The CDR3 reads CASTGGPYNEQFF. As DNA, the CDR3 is TGTGCCAGCACTGGGGGCCCCTACAATGAGCAGTTCTTC.

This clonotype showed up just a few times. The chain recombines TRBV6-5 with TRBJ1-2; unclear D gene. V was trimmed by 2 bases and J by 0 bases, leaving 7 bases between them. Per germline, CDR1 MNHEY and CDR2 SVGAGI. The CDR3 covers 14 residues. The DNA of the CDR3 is TGTGCCAGCAGTTACAGACGCCCTAACTATGGCTACACCTTC. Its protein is CASSYRRPNYGYTF.

CDR3 region: CASSYRTNIRNEQYF. In nucleotides, the CDR3 is TGTGCCAGCAGTTACAGAACAAACATCCGGAACGAGCAGTACTTC. The chain has TRBV6-2 or TRBV6-3 and TRBJ2-7; D gene uncertain. V was pared by 2 bases and J by 5 bases, with 16 bases between. Germline CDR1 MNHEY, CDR2 SVGEGT. The CDR3 has 15 residues.

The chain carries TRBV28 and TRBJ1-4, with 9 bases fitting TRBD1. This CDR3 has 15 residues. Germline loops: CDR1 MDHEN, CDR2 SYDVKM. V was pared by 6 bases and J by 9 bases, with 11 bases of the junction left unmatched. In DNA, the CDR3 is TGTGCCAGCAGCGCTACCGGGACAGGGCTCCAAAAACTGTTTTTT. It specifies CASSATGTGLQKLFF.

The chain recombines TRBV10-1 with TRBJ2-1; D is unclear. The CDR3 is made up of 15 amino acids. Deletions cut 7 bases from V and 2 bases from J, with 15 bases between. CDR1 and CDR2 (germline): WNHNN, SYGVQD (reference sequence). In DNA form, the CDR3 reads TGCGCCAGCACGCAGTATTATCCAACCTACAATGAGCAGTTCTTC. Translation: CASTQYYPTYNEQFF.

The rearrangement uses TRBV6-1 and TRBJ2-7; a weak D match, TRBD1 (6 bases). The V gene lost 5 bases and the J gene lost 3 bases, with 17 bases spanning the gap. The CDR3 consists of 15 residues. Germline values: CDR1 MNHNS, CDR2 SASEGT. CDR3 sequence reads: CASSINYRDNYEQYF. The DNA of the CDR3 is TGTGCCAGCAGTATTAATTACCGGGACAACTACGAGCAGTACTTC.

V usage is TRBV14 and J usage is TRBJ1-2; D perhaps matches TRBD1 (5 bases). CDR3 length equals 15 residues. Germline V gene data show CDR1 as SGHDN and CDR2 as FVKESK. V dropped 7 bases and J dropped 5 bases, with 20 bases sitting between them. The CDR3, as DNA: TGTGCCAGCACTTTAGGAACAGGTCGGCAATATGGCTACACCTTC. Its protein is CASTLGTGRQYGYTF. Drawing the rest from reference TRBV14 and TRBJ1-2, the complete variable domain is EAGVTQFPSHSVIEKGQTVTLRCDPISGHDNLYWYRRVMGKEIKFLLHFVKESKQDESGMPNNRFLAERTGGTYSTLKVQPAELEDSGVYFCASTLGTGRQYGYTFGSGTRLTVV.

The CDR3 DNA reads as TGCAGTGCTAGAGGAGGCGGAATAAATAGCAATCAGCCCCAGCATTTT. Protein: CSARGGGINSNQPQHF. The J gene is TRBJ1-5, the V gene TRBV20-1; no clear D. This CDR3 has 16 residues. CDR1 and CDR2 (germline): DFQATT, SNEGSKA (reference sequence). V gave up 1 base and J gave up 0 bases, with 13 bases separating them.

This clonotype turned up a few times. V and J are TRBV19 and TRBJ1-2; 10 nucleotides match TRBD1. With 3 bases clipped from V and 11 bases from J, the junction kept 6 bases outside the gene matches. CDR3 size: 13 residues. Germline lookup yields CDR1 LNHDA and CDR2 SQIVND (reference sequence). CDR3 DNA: TGTGCCAGTAGTATGGCGACAGGGGGCCGATACACCTTC. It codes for CASSMATGGRYTF.

CDR3 region: CASLGSGYGYTF. The CDR3 DNA reads TGTGCCAGCTTGGGGAGCGGCTATGGCTACACCTTC. The V call is TRBV6-1, the J call TRBJ1-2; D is undetermined. V was shortened by 8 bases and J by 4 bases, with 11 bases between the two germline ends. The CDR3 consists of 12 residues. The V gene's germline CDR1 is MNHNS and CDR2 SASEGT.

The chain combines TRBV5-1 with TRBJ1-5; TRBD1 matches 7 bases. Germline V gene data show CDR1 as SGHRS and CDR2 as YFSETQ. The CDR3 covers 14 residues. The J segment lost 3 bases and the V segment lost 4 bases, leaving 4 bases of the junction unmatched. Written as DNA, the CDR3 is TGCGCCAGCAGCCCCGGGACAGCCAATCAGCCCCAGCATTTT. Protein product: CASSPGTANQPQHF.

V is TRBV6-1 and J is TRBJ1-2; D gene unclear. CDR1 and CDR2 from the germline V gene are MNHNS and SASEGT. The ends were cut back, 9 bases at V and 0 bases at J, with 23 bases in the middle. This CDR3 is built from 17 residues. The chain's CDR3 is CASGRETLELANYGYTF. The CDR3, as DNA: TGTGCCAGTGGCCGAGAGACTTTGGAATTAGCTAACTATGGCTACACCTTC.

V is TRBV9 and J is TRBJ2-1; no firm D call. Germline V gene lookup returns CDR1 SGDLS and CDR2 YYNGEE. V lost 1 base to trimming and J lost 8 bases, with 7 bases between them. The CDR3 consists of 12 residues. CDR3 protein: CASSVLGDEQFF. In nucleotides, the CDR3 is TGTGCCAGCAGCGTATTAGGCGATGAGCAGTTCTTC.

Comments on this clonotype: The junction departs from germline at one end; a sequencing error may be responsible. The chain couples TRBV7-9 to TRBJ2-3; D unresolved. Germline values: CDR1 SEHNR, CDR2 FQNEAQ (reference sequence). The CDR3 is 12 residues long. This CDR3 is CAGSIDTDTQYF. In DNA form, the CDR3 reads TGTGCCGGCAGTATAGACACAGATACGCAGTATTTT.

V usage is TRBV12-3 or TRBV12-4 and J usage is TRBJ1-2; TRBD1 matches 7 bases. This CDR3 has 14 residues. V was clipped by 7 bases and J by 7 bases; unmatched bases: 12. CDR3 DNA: TGTGCCAGCACCTGGAGGGACAGTTCCCCTGGCTACACCTTC. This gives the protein CASTWRDSSPGYTF.

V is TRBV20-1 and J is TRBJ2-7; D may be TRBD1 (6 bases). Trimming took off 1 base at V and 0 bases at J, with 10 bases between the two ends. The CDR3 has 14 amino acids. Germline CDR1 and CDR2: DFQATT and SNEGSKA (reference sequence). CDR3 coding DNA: TGCAGTGCTAGAGGGGGGCCCAGCTCCTACGAGCAGTACTTC. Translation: CSARGGPSSYEQYF.

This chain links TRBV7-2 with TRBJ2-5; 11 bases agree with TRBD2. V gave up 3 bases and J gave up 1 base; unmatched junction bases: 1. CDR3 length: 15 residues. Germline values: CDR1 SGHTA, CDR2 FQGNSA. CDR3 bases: TGTGCCAGCAGCTTTAGCGGGGGGGCCCAAGAGACCCAGTACTTC. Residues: CASSFSGGAQETQYF.

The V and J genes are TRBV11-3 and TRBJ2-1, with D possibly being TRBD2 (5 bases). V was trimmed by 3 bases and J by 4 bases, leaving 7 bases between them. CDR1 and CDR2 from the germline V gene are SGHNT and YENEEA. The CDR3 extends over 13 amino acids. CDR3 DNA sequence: TGTGCCAGCAGCTTGGACTGGTACAATGAGCAGTTCTTC. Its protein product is CASSLDWYNEQFF. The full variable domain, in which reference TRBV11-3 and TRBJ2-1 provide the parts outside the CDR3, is EAGVVQSPRYKIIEKKQPVAFWCNPISGHNTLYWYLQNLGQGPELLIRYENEEAVDDSQLPKDRFSAERLKGVDSTLKIQPAELGDSAVYLCASSLDWYNEQFFGPGTRLTVL.

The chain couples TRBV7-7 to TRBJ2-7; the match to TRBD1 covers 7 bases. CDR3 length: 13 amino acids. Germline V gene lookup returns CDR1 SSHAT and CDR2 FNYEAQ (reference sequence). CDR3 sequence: CASHLGQNYEQYF. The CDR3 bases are TGTGCTAGCCATTTGGGACAGAACTACGAGCAGTACTTC.

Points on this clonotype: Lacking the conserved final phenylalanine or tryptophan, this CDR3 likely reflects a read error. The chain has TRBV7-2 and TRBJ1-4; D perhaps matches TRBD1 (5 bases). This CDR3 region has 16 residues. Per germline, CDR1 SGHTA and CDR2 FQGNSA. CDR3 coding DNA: TGTGTCAGCAGCCCCATCAGGGTCCCAGCTAATGAAAAACTGTTTTAT. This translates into CVSSPIRVPANEKLFY.

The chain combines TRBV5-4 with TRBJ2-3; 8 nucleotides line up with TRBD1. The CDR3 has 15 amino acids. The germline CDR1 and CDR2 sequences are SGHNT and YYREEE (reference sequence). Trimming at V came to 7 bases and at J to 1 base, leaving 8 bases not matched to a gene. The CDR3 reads CASLAAGGRTDTQYF. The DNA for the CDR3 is TGTGCCAGCTTGGCCGCAGGGGGCCGCACAGATACGCAGTATTTT.

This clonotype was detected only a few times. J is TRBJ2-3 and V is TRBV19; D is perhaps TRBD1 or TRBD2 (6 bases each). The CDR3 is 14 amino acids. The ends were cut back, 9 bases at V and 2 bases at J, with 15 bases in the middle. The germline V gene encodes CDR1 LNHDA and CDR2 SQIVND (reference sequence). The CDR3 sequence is CASRRGAPTDTQYF. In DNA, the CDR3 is TGTGCCAGCCGAAGGGGGGCCCCCACAGATACGCAGTATTTT.

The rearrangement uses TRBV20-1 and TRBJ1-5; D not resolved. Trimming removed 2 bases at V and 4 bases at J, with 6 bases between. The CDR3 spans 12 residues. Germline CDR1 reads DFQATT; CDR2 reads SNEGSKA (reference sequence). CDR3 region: CSARQENQPQHF. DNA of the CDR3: TGCAGTGCTAGACAGGAAAATCAGCCCCAGCATTTT.

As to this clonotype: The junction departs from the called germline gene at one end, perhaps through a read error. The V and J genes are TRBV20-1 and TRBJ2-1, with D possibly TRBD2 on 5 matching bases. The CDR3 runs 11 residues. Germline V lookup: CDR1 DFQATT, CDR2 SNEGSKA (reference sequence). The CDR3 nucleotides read TGCAGTGCTAGCCTAGCTGTTGAGCGGTTCTTC. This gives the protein CSASLAVERFF.

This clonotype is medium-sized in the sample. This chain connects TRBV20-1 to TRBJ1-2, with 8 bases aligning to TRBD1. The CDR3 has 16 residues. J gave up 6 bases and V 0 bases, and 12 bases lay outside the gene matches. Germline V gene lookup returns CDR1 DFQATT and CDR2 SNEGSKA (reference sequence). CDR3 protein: CSARDGAGGERNGYTF. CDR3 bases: TGCAGTGCTAGAGATGGTGCAGGGGGCGAAAGGAATGGCTACACCTTC.